A single sample gave rise to the 5 T cell receptor beta chains below, sequenced in a study of cytomegalovirus exposure and HLA in healthy donors. Vbeta (60) and Jbeta (13) primers were used in the PCR. Assay used: immunoSEQ multiplex PCR; TCRdb lists only in-frame clones, some missing. The sample yields about 160,000 clones, about four fifths seen once. Sequencing was done on a sample of PBMCs. The receptors here all came from a male donor in good health and CMV-seropositive.

The rearrangement joins TRBV6-6 to TRBJ2-6; 7 bases match TRBD1. The V and J ends lost 5 bases and 7 bases, in that order; junction bases with no gene match: 11. The germline V gene encodes CDR1 MNHNY and CDR2 SVGAGI (reference sequence). This CDR3 comprises 16 residues. CDR3 nucleotides: TGTGCCAGCAGTGCATCGACAGGGAGTGGAGCCAACGTCCTGACTTTC. Amino acids: CASSASTGSGANVLTF.

This chain uses TRBV5-1 with TRBJ1-2, with D maybe TRBD1 (5 bases). The CDR3 is 14 amino acids. CDR1 and CDR2 (germline): SGHRS, YFSETQ. The V and J ends lost 5 bases and 8 bases respectively, with 19 bases between them. The CDR3 spells CASRPGTEGTGYTF. CDR3 coding DNA: TGCGCCAGCAGGCCGGGGACTGAGGGTACGGGCTACACCTTC.

This chain joins TRBV6-5 and TRBJ2-5; 9 bases map to TRBD2. The V gene's germline CDR1 is MNHEY and CDR2 SVGAGI. CDR3 length: 16 amino acids. The junction had 5 bases not matched to a gene; V was cut back by 0 bases and J by 3 bases. The CDR3 coding sequence is TGTGCCAGCAGTTACTCGAGAGCGGGGGGAGAAGAGACCCAGTACTTC. Encoded protein: CASSYSRAGGEETQYF.

The rearrangement links TRBV2 to TRBJ2-1; tentatively, D is TRBD1 (6 bases). V shed 1 base and J shed 7 bases, with 14 bases lying between them. CDR1 and CDR2 from the germline V gene are SNHLY and FYNNEI. The CDR3 loop spans 15 amino acids. In DNA, the CDR3 is TGTGCCAGCAGTGAAGTCCCCCAGGGGTGGAATGAGCAGTTCTTC. It specifies CASSEVPQGWNEQFF.

With respect to this clone: Other DNA sequences of this sample code for an identical CDR3. CDR3 sequence (DNA): TGTGCCAGCAGCTTCCGGGACAGGGGTTACGAGCAGTACTTC. Its protein product is CASSFRDRGYEQYF. The chain combines TRBV7-2 with TRBJ2-7; 10 bases fit TRBD1. The CDR3 consists of 14 residues. In germline, CDR1 is SGHTA, CDR2 FQGNSA. V gave up 3 bases and J gave up 4 bases; unmatched junction bases: 3.